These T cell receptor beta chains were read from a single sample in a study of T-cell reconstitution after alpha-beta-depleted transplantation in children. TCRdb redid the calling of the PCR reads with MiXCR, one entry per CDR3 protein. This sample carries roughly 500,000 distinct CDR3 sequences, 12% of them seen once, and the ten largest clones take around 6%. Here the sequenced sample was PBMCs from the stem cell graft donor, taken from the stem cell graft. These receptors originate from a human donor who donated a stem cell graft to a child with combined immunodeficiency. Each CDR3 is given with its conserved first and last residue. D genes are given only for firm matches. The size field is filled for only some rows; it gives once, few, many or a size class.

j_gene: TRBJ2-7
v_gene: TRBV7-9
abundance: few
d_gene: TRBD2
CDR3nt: TGTGCCAGCAGCTTCCACCCCGGGGGGACCTCCTACGAGCAGTACTTC
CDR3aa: CASSFHPGGTSYEQYF

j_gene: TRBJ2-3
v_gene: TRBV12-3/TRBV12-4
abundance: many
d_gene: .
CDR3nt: TGTGCCAGCAGTTTCGGGAGTACAGATACGCAGTATTTT
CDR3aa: CASSFGSTDTQYF

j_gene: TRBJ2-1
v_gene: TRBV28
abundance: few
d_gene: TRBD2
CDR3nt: TGTGCCAGCAGTCCCCGGACTAGCGGAGATGAGCAGTTCTTC
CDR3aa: CASSPRTSGDEQFF

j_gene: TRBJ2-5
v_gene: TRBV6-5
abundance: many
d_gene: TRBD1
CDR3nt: TGTGCCAGCAGACGGGACAGGAGGCAAGAGACCCAGTACTTC
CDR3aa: CASRRDRRQETQYF

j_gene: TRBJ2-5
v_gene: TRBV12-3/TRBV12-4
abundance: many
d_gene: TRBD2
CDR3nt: TGTGCCAGCAGTTTCTCGGCTAGCGGGGTCCAAGAGACCCAGTACTTC
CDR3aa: CASSFSASGVQETQYF

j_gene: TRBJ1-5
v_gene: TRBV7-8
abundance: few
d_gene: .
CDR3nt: TGTGCCAGCAGCTGGGTAGGGGGTGGACGTCAGCCCCAGCATTTT
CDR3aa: CASSWVGGGRQPQHF

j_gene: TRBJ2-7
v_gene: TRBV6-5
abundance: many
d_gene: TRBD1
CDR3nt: TGTGCCAGCACTTTGGAGACAGGGGATTCCTACGAGCAGTACTTC
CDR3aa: CASTLETGDSYEQYF

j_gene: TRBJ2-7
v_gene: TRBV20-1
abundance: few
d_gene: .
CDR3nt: TGCAGTGCCGGGTCCCGCGCGGGTCTCTCCTACGAGCAGTACTTC
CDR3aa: CSAGSRAGLSYEQYF

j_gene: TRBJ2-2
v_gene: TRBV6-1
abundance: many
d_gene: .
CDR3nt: TGTGCCAGCGGAGGACAATACACCGGGGAGCTGTTTTTT
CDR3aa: CASGGQYTGELFF

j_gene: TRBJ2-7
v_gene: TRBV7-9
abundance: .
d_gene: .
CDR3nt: TGTGCCAGCAGGCTGTCCACATATGATTCCTACGAGCAGTACTTC
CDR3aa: CASRLSTYDSYEQYF

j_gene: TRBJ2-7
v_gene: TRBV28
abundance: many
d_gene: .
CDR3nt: TGTGCCAGCAGTTCCCTCGACTCCAGCTCCTACGAGCAGTACTTC
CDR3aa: CASSSLDSSSYEQYF

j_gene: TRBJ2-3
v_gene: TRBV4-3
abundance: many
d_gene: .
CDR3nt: TGCGCCAGCAGCCAAGCCAGGGACACAGATACGCAGTATTTT
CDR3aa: CASSQARDTDTQYF

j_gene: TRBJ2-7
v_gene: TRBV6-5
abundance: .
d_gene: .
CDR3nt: TGTGCCAGCAGTTATCCGGGCCCCACAGTCCTCGAGCAGTACTTC
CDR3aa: CASSYPGPTVLEQYF

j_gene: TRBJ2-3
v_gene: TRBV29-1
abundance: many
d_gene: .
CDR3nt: TGCAGCGCCTCTGCCGCTCTTCACACAGATACGCAGTATTTT
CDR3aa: CSASAALHTDTQYF

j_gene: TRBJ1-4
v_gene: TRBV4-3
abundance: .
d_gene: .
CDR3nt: TGCGCCAGCAGCCAAGATCGCCAGGAGGAAAAACTGTTTTTT
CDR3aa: CASSQDRQEEKLFF

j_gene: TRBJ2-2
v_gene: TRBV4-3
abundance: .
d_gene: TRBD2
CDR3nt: TGCGCCAGCAGCCAAGATTGGATTAGCGGGAGTGCCGGGGAGCTGTTTTTT
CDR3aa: CASSQDWISGSAGELFF

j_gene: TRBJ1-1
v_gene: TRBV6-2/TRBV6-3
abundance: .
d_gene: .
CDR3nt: TGTGCCAGCAGTCAACAGGCAGCCACTGAAGCTTTCTTT
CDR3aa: CASSQQAATEAFF

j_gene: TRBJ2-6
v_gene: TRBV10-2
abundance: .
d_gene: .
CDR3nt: TGCGCCAGCAGTGACTGGGCCTCGGAGCCTGGGGCCAACGTCCTGACTTTC
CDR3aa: CASSDWASEPGANVLTF

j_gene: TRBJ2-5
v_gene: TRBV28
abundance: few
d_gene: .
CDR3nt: TGTGCCAGCAGGCCCCCCCAGGGCTCGGGAGAGACCCAGTACTTC
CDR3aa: CASRPPQGSGETQYF

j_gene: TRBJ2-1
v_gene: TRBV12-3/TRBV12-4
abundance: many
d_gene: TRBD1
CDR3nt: TGTGCCAGCAGCCACCCGGGACAGGGCTTTCGCTCCTACAATGAGCAGTTCTTC
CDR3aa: CASSHPGQGFRSYNEQFF

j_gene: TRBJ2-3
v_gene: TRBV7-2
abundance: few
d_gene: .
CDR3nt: TGTGCCAGCAGCCTATCAGACCCGGACCCCACAGATACGCAGTATTTT
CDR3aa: CASSLSDPDPTDTQYF

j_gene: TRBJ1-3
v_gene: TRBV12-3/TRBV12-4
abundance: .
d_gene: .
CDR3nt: TGTGCCAGCACCCTACAAGGGAAATCCGGAAACACCATATATTTT
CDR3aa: CASTLQGKSGNTIYF

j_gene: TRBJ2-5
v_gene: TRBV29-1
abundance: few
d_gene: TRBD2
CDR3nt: TGCAGCGTTGCGGGACTAGCGGGATCACTGGGGACCCAGTACTTC
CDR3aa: CSVAGLAGSLGTQYF

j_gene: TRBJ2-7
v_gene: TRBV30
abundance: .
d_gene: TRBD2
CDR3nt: TGTGCCTGTACAGGGACCACTAGCGGGAGGAACTACGAGCAGTACTTC
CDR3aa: CACTGTTSGRNYEQYF

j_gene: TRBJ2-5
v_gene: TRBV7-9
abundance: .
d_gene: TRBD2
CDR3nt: TGTGCAAGCCGTCGCGGGGGGAGCGAAGAGACCCAGTACTTC
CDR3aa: CASRRGGSEETQYF

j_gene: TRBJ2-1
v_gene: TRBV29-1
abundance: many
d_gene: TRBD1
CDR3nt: TGCAGCGCCGAAGGTGGGACAGGGGGTCTGAATGAGCAGTTCTTC
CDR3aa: CSAEGGTGGLNEQFF

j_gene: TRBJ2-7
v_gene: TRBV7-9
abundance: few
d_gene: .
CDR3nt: TGTGCCAGCAGCTTTGGGGATATCTACTACGAGCAGTACTTC
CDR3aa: CASSFGDIYYEQYF

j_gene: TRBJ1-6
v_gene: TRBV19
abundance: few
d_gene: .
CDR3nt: TGTGCCAGTAAAGCCGGGGCAGTCTCCTATAATTCACCCCTCCACTTT
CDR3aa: CASKAGAVSYNSPLHF

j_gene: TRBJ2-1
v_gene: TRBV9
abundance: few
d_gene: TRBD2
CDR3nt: TGTGCCAGCAGCGTAGGACTAGCGGGAGTGTACAATGAGCAGTTCTTC
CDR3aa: CASSVGLAGVYNEQFF

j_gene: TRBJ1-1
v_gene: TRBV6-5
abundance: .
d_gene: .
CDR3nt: TGTGCCAGCAGTTCTCTTGGCGCTGAAGCTTTCTTT
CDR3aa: CASSSLGAEAFF

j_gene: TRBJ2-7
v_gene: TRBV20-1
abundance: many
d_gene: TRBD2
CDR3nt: TGCAGTGCTAGTTGGCGGGAGCAGAACGAGCAGTACTTC
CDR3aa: CSASWREQNEQYF

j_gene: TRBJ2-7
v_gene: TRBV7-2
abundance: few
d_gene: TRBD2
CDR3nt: TGTGCCAGCAGCTCGTCATACTTAGCGGGCCTCCGCGAGCAGTACTTC
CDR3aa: CASSSSYLAGLREQYF

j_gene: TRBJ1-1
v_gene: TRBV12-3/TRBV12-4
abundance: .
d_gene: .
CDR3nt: TGTGCCACCAGTCTGGGAGTGGGCACTGAAGCTTTCTTT
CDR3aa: CATSLGVGTEAFF

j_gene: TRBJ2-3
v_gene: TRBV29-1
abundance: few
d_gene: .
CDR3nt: TGCAGCGTTCCGGGCGGAGCTGATACGCAGTATTTT
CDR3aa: CSVPGGADTQYF

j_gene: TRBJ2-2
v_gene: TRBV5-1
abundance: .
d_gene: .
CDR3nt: TGCGCCAGCAGCCTCCAGGAGCCGGGGACCGGGGAGCTGTTTTTT
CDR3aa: CASSLQEPGTGELFF

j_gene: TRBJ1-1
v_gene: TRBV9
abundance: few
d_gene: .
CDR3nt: TGTGCCAGCAGCGTCTACAGGGAGGGGAACACTGAAGCTTTCTTT
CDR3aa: CASSVYREGNTEAFF

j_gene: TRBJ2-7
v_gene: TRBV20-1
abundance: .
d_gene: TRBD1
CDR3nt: TGCAGTGCTACCGATCCCCGGGCCGGGACAGTGTACGAGCAGTACTTC
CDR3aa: CSATDPRAGTVYEQYF

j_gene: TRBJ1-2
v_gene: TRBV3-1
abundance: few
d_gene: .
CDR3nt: TGTGCCAGCAGCCAAGAAACACTTTCGTTCTATGGCTACACCTTC
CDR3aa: CASSQETLSFYGYTF

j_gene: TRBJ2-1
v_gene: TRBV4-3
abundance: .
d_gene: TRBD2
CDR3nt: TGCGCCAGCAGCCAAGCGTCAGCGGGACCCTACAATGAGCAGTTCTTC
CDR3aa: CASSQASAGPYNEQFF

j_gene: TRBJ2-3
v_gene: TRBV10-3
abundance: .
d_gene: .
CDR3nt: TGTGCCATCAGTGAAGGGACCTTGAGCGTTACAGATACGCAGTATTTT
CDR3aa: CAISEGTLSVTDTQYF

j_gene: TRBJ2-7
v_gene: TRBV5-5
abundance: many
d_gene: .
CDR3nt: TGTGCCAGCAGCTTGCTTACCCTGACCTACGAGCAGTACTTC
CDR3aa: CASSLLTLTYEQYF

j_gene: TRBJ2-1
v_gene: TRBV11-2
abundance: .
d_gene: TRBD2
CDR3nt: TGTGCCAGCAGCTTAGGTGTCGGGACTAGATCACAACGCCTAGACAATGAGCAGTTCTTC
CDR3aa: CASSLGVGTRSQRLDNEQFF

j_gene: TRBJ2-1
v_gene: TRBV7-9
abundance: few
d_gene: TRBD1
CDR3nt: TGTGCCAGTTCCGGGACAGGGGTCCACAATGAGCAGTTCTTC
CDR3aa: CASSGTGVHNEQFF

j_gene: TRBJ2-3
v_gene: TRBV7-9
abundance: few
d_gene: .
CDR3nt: TGTGCCAGCAGCTTGAGGACTTCAGGGTGGGATACGCAGTATTTT
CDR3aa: CASSLRTSGWDTQYF

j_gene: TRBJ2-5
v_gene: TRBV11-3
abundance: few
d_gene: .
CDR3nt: TGTGCCAGCAGCTTTTCGAAGGATTTTACGGAGACCCAGTACTTC
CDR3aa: CASSFSKDFTETQYF

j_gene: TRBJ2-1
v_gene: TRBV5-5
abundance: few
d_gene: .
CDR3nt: TGTGCCAGCAGCTTGGCCGCCTATGACAAATTTTCCTACAATGAGCAGTTCTTC
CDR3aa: CASSLAAYDKFSYNEQFF

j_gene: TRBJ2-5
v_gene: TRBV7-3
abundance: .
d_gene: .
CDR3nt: TGTGCCAGCAGCTTATTCGGGGGCGGGGAGACCCAGTACTTC
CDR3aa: CASSLFGGGETQYF

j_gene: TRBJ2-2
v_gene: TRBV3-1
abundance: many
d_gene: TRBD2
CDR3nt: TGTGCCAGCAGCCCCCGGAGACTAGCGGGGGGTTCGAACACCGGGGAGCTGTTTTTT
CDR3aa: CASSPRRLAGGSNTGELFF

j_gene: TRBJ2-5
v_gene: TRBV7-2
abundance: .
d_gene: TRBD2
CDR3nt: TGTGCCAGCAGCTCCAGGACTAGCGAGAGTCGGACCCAGTACTTC
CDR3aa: CASSSRTSESRTQYF

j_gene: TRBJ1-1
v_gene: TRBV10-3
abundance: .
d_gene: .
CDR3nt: TGTGCCATCAGTGGCGGCAGGGAGAACACTGAAGCTTTCTTT
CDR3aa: CAISGGRENTEAFF

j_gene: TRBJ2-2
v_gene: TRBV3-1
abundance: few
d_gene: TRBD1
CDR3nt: TGTGCCAGCAGCCAAGATCAGACAGGGGGCAACGGGGAGCTGTTTTTT
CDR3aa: CASSQDQTGGNGELFF

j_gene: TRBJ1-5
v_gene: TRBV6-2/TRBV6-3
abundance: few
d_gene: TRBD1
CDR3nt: TGTGCCAGCAGTACGACAGGGGAGACCAATCAGCCCCAGCATTTT
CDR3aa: CASSTTGETNQPQHF

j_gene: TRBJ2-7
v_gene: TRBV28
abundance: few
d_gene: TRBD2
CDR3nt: TGTGCCAGCACCGATCCGACTAGCGGGGGGGAATCCTACGAGCAGTACTTC
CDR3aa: CASTDPTSGGESYEQYF

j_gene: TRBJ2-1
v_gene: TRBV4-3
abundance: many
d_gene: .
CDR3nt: TGCGCCAGCAGCCCTCGCGGGGAGGACGTGGAGTACAATGAGCAGTTCTTC
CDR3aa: CASSPRGEDVEYNEQFF

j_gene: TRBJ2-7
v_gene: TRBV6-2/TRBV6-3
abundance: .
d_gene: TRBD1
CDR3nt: TGTGCCAGCAGGGCTGGACAGGGCTTCCACGAGCAGTACTTC
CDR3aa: CASRAGQGFHEQYF

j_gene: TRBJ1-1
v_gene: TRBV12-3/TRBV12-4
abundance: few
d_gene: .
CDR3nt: TGTGCCAGCAGTTTATTTAAGGCCACTGAAGCTTTCTTT
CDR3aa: CASSLFKATEAFF

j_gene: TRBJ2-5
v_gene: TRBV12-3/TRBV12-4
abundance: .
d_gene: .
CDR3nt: TGTGCCAGCAGTTTCTTTTACGGGGCAGAGACCCAGTACTTC
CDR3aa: CASSFFYGAETQYF

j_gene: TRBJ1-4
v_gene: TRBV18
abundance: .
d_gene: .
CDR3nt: TGTGCCAGCTCAATTGACAGCAATGAAAAACTGTTTTTT
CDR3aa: CASSIDSNEKLFF

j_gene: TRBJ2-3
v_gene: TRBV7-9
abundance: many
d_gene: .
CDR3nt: TGTGCCAGCAGCTCGACATATACGCAGTATTTT
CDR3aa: CASSSTYTQYF

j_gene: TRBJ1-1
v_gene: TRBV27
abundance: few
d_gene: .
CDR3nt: TGTGCCAGCAGTTGGGGGTCAGGGAACACTGAAGCTTTCTTT
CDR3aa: CASSWGSGNTEAFF